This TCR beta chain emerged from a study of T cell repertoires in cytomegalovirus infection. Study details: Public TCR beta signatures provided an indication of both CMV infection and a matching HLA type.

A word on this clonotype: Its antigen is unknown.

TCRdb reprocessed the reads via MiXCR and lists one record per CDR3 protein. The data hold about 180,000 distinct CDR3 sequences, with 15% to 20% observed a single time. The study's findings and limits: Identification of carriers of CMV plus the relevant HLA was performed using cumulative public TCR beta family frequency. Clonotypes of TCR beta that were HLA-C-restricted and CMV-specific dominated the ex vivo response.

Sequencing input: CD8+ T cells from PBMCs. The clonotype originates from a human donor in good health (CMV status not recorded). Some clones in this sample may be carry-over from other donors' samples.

The DNA for the CDR3 is TGTGCCAGCGATAGTAATACCGGGGAGCTGTTTTTT. Encoded protein: CASDSNTGELFF. The genes are TRBV2 and TRBJ2-2, with no clear D. Deletions cut 8 bases from V and 5 bases from J, with 9 bases between. CDR1 is SNHLY and CDR2 is FYNNEI in the germline V gene. CDR3 length: 12 residues.